Sequencing of this T cell receptor beta chain was carried out in a study of beta chain features in type 1 diabetes. Study summary: Patients shared similar age, gender and cell yields with healthy donors. Findings and limits, study-wide: Within each of all four CD4+ subsets, Type 1 diabetes patients had TCRB CDR3s that were moderately but significantly shorter. Fewer insertions but more deletions were seen at VDJ junctions in type 1 diabetes patients.

In the case of this clone: The antigen is unknown.

Investigators reverse transcribed all isolated RNA, so they sequenced expressed TCRB transcripts. Repertoires were generated with immunoSEQ multiplex PCR, while TCRdb's copy carries only in-frame clones and drops some. The sample includes hundreds of thousands of clones, 15% to 17% of them seen just once. V gave up 7 bases and J gave up 9 bases, with 13 bases separating them. This CDR3 has 12 residues. Germline V gene sequence: CDR1 MNHEY, CDR2 SVGAGI. There was one heparinised blood draw per donor, averaging roughly 100 mL. This receptor was obtained from a man aged 18 to 30 in good health. The chain has TRBV6-5 and TRBJ2-1; D perhaps matches TRBD1 (6 bases). The sample was naive CD4+ T cells from blood. The CDR3 loop is CASTPDRSEQFF. The CDR3 bases are TGTGCCAGCACCCCCGACAGGTCTGAGCAGTTCTTC.